This T cell receptor beta chain emerged from a study of glioma-infiltrating T cells. Study conclusions and caveats: Very few CDR3 sequences were shared between tissue and blood. Non-neoplastic patients had below-expected tissue-blood divergence, while all gliomas exceeded expectation.

The CDR3 is 17 residues long. Germline CDR1 and CDR2: SGHVS and FNYEAQ. The trim removed 0 bases at V and 0 bases at J, leaving 8 bases unmatched. Of note for this clonotype: Its antigen is unidentified.

Amplification of TCR alpha and beta CDR3 regions from RNA used iRepertoire nested multiplex PCR. TCRdb independently ran MiXCR on the multiplex PCR reads; one entry per CDR3 protein. The sample yields roughly 200,000 distinct CDR3 sequences, around 42% seen once. The sequenced material came from glioma tissue, nonneoplastic brain tissue, or PBMCs (not recorded which). The source of this sequence is a human donor with low-grade glioma or glioblastoma, undergoing nonglioma brain surgery, or in good health (not recorded which). The V gene is TRBV7-6, the J gene TRBJ2-7; 7 bases agree with TRBD2. The CDR3 sequence: CASSLASREGRSYEQYF. CDR3 DNA: TGTGCCAGCAGCTTAGCGAGTAGGGAGGGCCGCTCCTACGAGCAGTACTTC.